This T cell receptor (beta chain) originates from a study of T cell responses to AZD1222 COVID-19 vaccine. Repertoires were generated with immunoSEQ multiplex PCR, while TCRdb's copy carries only in-frame clones and drops some. Among some 180,000 clones listed, just over 90% were seen once. Germline CDR1 and CDR2: SGHTS and YDEGEE. V was shortened by 4 bases and J by 1 base, with 14 bases between the two germline ends. This CDR3 is 15 amino acids long. The sequencing here drew on peripheral blood, taken 28 days after the second dose of the MenACWY control vaccine. The clonotype comes from an adult who received the MenACWY meningococcal vaccine as a control. The chain is built from TRBV5-8 and TRBJ1-1, with D possibly being TRBD1 (5 bases). The CDR3 DNA reads as TGTGCCAGCAGCAAAACGGGACGCGGGAACACTGAAGCTTTCTTT. This sequence encodes CASSKTGRGNTEAFF.